The source of this TCR beta chain is a study of T cells expressing NK-cell markers. To note about this clonotype: Its target is unknown.

Study-wide points: Dominant NKG2C+ clonotypes in roughly 6 donors made up roughly 1.0-7.0% of CD8+ T cells.

Per germline, CDR1 DFQATT and CDR2 SNEGSKA (reference sequence). The CDR3 consists of 11 residues. TCRdb re-called the 5' RACE reads and catalogs CDR3 proteins one per entry, DNA excluded. The listing records approximately 550,000 distinct CDR3 sequences. Specimen: blood T cells: a sorted CD56 or NKG2C T cell subset, CD4+ or CD8+ T cells, or bulk PBMC T cells (not recorded which). The receptor comes from a man aged 18 to 29 in good health. The J gene is TRBJ2-1, the V gene TRBV20-1; absent DNA, TCRdb's TRBD1 call cannot be checked. The CDR3 spells CSAIAPGEQFF.